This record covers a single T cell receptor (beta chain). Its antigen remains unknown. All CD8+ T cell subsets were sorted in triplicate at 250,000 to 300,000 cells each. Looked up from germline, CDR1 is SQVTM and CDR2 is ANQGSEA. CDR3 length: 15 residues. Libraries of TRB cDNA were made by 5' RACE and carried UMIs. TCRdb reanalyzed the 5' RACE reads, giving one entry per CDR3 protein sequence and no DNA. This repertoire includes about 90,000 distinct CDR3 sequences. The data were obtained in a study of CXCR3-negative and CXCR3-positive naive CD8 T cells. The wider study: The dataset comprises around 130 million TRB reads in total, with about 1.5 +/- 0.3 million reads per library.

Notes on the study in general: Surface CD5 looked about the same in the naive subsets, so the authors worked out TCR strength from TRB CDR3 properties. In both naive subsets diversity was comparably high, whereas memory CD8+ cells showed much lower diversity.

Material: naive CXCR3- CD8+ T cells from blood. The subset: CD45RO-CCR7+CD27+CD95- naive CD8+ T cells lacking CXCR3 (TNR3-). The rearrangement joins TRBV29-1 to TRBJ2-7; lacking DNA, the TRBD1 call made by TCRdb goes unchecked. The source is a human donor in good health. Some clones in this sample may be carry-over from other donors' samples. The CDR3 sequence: CSVELPGTRPYEQYF.